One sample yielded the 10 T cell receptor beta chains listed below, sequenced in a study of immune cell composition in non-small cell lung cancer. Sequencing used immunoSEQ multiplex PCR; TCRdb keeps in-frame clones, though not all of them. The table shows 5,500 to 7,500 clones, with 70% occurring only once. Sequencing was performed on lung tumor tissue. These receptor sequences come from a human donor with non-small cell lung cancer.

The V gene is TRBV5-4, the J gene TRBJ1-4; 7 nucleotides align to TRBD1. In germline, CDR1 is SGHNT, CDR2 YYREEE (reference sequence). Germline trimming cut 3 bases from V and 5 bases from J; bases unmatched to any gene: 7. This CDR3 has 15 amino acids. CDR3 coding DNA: TGTGCCAGCAGCTCACAGGGGAAGGGGAATGAAAAACTGTTTTTT. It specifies CASSSQGKGNEKLFF.

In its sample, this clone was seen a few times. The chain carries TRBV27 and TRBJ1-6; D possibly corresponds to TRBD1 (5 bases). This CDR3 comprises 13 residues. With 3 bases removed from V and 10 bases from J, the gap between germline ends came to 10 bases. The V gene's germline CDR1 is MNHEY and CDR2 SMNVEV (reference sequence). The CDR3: CASSFREESPLHF. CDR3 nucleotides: TGTGCCAGCAGTTTCAGGGAAGAATCACCCCTCCACTTT.

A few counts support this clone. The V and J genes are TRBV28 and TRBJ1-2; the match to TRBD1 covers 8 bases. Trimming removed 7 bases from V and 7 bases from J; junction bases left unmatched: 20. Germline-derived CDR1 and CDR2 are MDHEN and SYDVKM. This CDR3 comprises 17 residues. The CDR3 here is CASTQPGTGGIRGGYTF. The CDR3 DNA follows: TGTGCCAGCACCCAACCCGGGACAGGTGGTATCAGAGGTGGCTACACCTTC.

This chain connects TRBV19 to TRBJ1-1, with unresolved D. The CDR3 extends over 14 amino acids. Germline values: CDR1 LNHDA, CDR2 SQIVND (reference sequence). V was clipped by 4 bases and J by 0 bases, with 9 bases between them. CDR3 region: CASSTLTLNTEAFF. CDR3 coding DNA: TGTGCCAGTAGTACCTTGACTCTGAACACTGAAGCTTTCTTT.

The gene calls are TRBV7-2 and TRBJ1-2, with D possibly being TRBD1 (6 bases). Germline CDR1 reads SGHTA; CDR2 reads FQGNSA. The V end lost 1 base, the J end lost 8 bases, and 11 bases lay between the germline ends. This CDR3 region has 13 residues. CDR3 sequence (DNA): TGTGCCAGCAGCTTAGGAAACAGGGCGGGCTACACCTTC. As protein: CASSLGNRAGYTF.

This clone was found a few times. The CDR3 DNA follows: TGTGCCAGCAGCTTAGGTCGTATCTATGGCTACACCTTC. It is translated as CASSLGRIYGYTF. The rearrangement uses TRBV7-9 and TRBJ1-2; no clear D gene. From germline, CDR1 is SEHNR and CDR2 FQNEAQ (reference sequence). V was cut by 1 base and J by 4 bases, with 7 bases left in between. The CDR3 runs 13 residues.

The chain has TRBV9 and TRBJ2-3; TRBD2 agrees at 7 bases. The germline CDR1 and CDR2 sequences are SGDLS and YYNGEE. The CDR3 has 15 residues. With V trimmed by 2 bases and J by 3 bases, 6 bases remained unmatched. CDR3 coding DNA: TGTGCCAGCAGCGTTTGGCGCGGGGGTACAGATACGCAGTATTTT. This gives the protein CASSVWRGGTDTQYF.

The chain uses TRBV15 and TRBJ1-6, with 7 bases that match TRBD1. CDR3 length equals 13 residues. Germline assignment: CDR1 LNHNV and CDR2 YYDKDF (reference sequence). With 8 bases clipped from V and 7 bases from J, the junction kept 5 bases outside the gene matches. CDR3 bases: TGTGCCACCCGCTCAGGGGGGAATTCACCCCTCCACTTT. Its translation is CATRSGGNSPLHF.

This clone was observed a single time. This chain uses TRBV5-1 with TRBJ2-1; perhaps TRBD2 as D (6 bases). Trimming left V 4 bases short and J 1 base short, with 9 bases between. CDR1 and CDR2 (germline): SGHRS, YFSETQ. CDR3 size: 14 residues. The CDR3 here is CASSAGTSYNEQFF. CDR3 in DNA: TGCGCCAGCAGCGCCGGGACTTCCTACAATGAGCAGTTCTTC.

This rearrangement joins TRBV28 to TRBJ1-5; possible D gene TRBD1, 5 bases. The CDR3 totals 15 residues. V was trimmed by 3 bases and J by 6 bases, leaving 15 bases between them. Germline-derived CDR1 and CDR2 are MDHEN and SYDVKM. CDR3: CASSFLQGGGQPQHF. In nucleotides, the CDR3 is TGTGCCAGCAGTTTCCTTCAGGGCGGCGGTCAGCCCCAGCATTTT. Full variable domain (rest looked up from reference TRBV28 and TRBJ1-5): DVKVTQSSRYLVKRTGEKVFLECVQDMDHENMFWYRQDPGLGLRLIYFSYDVKMKEKGDIPEGYSVSREKKERFSLILESASTNQTSMYLCASSFLQGGGQPQHFGDGTRLSIL.